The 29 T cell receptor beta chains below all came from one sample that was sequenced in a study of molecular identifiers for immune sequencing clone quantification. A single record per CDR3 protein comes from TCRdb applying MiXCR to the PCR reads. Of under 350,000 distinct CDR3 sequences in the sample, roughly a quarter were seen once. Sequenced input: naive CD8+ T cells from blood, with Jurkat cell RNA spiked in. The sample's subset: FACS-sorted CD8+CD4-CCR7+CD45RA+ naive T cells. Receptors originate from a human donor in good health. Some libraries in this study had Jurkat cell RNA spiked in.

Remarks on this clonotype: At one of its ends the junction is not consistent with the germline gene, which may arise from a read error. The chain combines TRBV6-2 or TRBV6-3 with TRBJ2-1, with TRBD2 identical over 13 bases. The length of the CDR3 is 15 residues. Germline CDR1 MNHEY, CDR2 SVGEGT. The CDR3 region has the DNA TGTGCCTGCAGTACCGGAGGACTAGCGGGAGATGAGCAGTTCTTC. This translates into CACSTGGLAGDEQFF.

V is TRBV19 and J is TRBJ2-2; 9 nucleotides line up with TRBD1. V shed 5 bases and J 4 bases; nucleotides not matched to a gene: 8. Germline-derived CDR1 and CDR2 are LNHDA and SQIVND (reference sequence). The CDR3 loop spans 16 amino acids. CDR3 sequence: CASSVGTGLFTGELFF. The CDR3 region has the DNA TGTGCCAGTAGTGTAGGGACAGGGCTCTTCACCGGGGAGCTGTTTTTT.

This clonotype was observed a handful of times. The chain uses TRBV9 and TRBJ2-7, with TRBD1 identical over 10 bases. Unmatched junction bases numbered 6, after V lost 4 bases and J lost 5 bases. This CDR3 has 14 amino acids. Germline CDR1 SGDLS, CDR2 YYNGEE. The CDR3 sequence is CASSMTGGLDEQYF. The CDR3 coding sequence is TGTGCCAGCAGCATGACAGGGGGCCTGGACGAGCAGTACTTC.

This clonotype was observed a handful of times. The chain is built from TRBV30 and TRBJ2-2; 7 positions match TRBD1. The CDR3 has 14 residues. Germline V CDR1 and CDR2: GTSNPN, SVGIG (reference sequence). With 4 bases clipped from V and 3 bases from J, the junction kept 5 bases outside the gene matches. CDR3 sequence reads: CAWTGQGDTGELFF. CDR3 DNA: TGTGCCTGGACGGGTCAGGGGGACACCGGGGAGCTGTTTTTT.

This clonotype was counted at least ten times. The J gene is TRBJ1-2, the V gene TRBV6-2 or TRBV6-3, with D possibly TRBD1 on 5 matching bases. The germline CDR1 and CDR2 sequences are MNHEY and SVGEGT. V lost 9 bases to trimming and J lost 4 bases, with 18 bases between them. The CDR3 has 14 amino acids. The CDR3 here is CASDDSWTSYGYTF. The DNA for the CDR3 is TGTGCCAGTGACGACTCCTGGACATCCTATGGCTACACCTTC.

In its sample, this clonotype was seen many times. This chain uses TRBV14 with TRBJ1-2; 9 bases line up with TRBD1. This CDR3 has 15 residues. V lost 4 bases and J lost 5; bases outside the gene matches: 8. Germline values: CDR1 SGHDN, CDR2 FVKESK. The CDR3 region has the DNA TGTGCCAGCAGCCCGAACCGGGACAGGGAGTATGGCTACACCTTC. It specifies CASSPNRDREYGYTF.

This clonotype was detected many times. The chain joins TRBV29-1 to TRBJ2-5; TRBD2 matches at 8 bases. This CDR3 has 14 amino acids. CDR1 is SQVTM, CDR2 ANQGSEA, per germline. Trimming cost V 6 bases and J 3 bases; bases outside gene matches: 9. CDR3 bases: TGCAGCGTACTCCACGCAGCGGGGGAAGAGACCCAGTACTTC. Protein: CSVLHAAGEETQYF.

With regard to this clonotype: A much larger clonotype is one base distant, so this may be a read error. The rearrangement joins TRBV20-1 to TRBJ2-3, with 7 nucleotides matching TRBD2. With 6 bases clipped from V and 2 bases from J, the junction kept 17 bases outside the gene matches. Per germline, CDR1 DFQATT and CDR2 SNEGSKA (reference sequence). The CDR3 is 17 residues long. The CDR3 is CSANGLVGDYDTDTQYF. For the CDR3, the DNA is TGCAGTGCCAATGGACTAGTGGGGGATTACGACACAGATACGCAGTATTTT.

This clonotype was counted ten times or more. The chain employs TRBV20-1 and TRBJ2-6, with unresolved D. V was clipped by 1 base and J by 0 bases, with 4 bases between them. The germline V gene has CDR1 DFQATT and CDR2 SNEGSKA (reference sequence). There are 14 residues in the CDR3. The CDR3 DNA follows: TGCAGTGCTAGAGGCGGCTCTGGGGCCAACGTCCTGACTTTC. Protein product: CSARGGSGANVLTF.

The chain's CDR3 is CASSSRLAANEKLFF. In DNA, the CDR3 is TGTGCCAGCAGTTCTCGGTTGGCAGCTAATGAAAAACTGTTTTTT. J is TRBJ1-4 and V is TRBV12-3 or TRBV12-4; no clear D. V lost 4 bases to trimming and J lost 3 bases, with 12 bases between them. This CDR3 has 15 amino acids.

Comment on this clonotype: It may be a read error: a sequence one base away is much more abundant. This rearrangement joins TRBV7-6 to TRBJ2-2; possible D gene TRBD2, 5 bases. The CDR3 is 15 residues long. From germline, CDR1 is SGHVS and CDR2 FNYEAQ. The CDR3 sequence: CASSLGGLSAGELLF. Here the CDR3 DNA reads TGTGCCAGCAGCTTAGGAGGGCTTAGTGCCGGGGAGCTGCTTTTT. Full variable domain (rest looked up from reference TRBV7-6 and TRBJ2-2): GAGVSQSPRYKVTKRGQDVALRCDPISGHVSLYWYRQALGQGPEFLTYFNYEAQQDKSGLPNDRFSAERPEGSISTLTIQRTEQRDSAMYRCASSLGGLSAGELLFGEGSRLTVL.

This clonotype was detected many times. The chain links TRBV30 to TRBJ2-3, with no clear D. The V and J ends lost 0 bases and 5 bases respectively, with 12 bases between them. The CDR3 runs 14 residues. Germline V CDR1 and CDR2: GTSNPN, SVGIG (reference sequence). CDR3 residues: CAWSVNGLRDTQYF. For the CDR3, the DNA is TGTGCCTGGAGTGTAAATGGATTGCGAGATACGCAGTATTTT.

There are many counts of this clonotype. CDR3 in DNA: TGCGCCAGCAGCCAAGATGCGGGTGGACTCCCCGAGCAGTACTTC. Its protein product is CASSQDAGGLPEQYF. This chain joins TRBV4-1 and TRBJ2-7, with D possibly being TRBD2 (5 bases). V shed 0 bases and J shed 6 bases, with 15 bases lying between them. CDR1 MGHRA and CDR2 YSYEKL come from the germline V gene. This CDR3 has 15 amino acids.

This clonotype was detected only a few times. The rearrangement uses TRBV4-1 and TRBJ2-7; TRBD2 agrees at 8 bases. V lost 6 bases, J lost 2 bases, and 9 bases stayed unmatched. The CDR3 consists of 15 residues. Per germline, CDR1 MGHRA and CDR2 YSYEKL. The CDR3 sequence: CASSSTAGEAYEQYF. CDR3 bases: TGCGCCAGCAGTTCCACAGCGGGGGAAGCCTACGAGCAGTACTTC.

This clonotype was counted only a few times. CDR3 in DNA: TGTGCCAGCAGCCAAGACTGGGGGGCCCCTGAAGCTTTCTTT. Translated, it gives CASSQDWGAPEAFF. V is TRBV3-1 and J is TRBJ1-1, with D perhaps TRBD1 (6 bases). Trimming removed 0 bases at V and 6 bases at J, with 11 bases between. Germline values: CDR1 LGHDT, CDR2 YNNKEL (reference sequence). This CDR3 spans 14 amino acids.

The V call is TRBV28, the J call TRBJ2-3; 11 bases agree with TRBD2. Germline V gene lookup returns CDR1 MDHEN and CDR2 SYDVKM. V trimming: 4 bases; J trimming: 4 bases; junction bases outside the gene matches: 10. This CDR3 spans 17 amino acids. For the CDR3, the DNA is TGTGCCAGCAGTTCCCCCGGGGTAGCGGGAGGGTCAGATACGCAGTATTTT. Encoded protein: CASSSPGVAGGSDTQYF.

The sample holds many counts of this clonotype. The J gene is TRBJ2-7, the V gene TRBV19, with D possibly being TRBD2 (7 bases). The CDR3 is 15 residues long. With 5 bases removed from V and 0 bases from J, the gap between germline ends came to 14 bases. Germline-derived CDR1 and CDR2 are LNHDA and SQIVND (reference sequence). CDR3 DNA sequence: TGTGCCAGTAGTTTCGGGGGGCACAGCTCCTACGAGCAGTACTTC. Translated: CASSFGGHSSYEQYF.

CDR3 protein: CASSQDSKTQTEAFF. The CDR3 nucleotides are TGCGCCAGCAGCCAAGATTCCAAGACACAAACTGAAGCTTTCTTT. The chain recombines TRBV4-3 with TRBJ1-1; D is uncertain. Trimming removed 0 bases from V and 5 bases from J, with 13 bases in between. Germline V CDR1 and CDR2: LGHNA, YSLEER. This CDR3 contains 15 residues.

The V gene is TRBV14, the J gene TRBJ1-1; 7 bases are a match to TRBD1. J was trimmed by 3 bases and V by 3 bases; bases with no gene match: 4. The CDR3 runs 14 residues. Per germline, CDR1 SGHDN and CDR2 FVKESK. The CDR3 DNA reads TGTGCCAGCAGCCAGACAGGGATATACACTGAAGCTTTCTTT. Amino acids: CASSQTGIYTEAFF.

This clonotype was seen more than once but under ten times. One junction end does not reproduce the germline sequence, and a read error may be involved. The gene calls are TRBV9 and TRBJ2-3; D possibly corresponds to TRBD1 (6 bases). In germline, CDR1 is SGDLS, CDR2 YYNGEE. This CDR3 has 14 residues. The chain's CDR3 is CAGSVSGATDTQYF. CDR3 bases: TGTGCCGGCAGCGTTTCAGGGGCGACAGATACGCAGTATTTT.

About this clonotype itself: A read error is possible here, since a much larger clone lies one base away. The CDR3 sequence: CASSLFEYSEQFF. CDR3 nucleotides: TGTGCCAGCAGCTTATTCGAATACAGTGAGCAGTTCTTC. The chain carries TRBV7-2 and TRBJ2-1, with D unclear. The germline CDR1 and CDR2 sequences are SGHTA and FQGNSA. This CDR3 is built from 13 residues.

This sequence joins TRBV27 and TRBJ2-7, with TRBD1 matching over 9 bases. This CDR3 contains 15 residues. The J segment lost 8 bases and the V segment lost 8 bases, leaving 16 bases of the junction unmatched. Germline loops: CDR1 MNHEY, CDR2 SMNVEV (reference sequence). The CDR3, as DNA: TGTGCCAGCGGAAGTTTACAGGGGGCGCGGTCTAAGCAGTACTTC. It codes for CASGSLQGARSKQYF.

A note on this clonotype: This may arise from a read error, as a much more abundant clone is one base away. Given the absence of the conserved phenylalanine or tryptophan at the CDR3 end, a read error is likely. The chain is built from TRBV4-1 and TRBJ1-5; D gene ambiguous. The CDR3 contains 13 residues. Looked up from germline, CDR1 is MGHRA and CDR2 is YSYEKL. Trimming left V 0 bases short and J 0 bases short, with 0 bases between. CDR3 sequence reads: CASSQDSNQPQHS. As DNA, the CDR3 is TGCGCCAGCAGCCAAGATAGCAATCAGCCCCAGCATTCT.

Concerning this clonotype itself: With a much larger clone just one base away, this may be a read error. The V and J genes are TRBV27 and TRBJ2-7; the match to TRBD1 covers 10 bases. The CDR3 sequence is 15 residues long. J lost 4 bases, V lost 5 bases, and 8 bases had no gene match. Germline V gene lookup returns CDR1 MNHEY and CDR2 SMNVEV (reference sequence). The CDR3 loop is CASSAGTGDGYEQYF. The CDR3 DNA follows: TGTGCCAGCAGTGCCGGGACAGGGGACGGGTACGAGCAGTACTTC.

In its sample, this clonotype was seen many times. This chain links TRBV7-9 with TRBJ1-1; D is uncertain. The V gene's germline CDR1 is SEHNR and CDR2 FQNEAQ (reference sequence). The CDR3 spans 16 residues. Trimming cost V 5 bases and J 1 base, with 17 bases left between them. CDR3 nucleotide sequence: TGTGCCAGCAGCACGACACTGAACATAGAGAACACTGAAGCTTTCTTT. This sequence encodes CASSTTLNIENTEAFF.

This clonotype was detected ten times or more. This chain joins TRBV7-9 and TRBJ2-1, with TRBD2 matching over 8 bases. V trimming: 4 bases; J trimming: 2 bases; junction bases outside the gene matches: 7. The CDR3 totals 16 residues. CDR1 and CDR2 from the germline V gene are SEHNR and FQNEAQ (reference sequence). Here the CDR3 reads CASSSPGGVAYNEQFF. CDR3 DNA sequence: TGTGCCAGCAGCTCCCCCGGGGGGGTAGCCTACAATGAGCAGTTCTTC.

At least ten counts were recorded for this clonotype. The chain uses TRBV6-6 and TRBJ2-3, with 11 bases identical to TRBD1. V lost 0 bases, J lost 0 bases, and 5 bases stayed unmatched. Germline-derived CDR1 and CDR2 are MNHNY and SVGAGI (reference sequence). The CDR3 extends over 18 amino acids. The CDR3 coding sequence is TGTGCCAGCAGTTACTCCGGGACAGGGGGTACTAGCACAGATACGCAGTATTTT. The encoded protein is CASSYSGTGGTSTDTQYF.

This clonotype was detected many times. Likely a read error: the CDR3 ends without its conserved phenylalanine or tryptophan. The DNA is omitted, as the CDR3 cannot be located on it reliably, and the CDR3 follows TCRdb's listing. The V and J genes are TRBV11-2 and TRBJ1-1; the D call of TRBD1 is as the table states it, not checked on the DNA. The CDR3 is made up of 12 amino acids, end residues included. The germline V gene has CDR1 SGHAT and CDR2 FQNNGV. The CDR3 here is CASSPGTGYLSV.

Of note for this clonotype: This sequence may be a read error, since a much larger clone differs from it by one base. CDR3 sequence reads: CASTRGSNYYGYTF. CDR3 coding DNA: TGTGCCAGTACAAGGGGATCAAACTACTATGGCTACACCTTC. The chain links TRBV19 to TRBJ1-2, with D maybe TRBD1 (5 bases). The CDR3 length is 14 residues. Germline CDR1 LNHDA, CDR2 SQIVND (reference sequence). The V and J ends lost 7 bases and 3 bases respectively, with 15 bases between them.